This T cell receptor beta chain is from a study of cytomegalovirus exposure and HLA in healthy donors. Findings and limits, study-wide: A later analysis reportedly found fewer N-insertions in an Asian-associated ancestry cluster than the approximately 670-donor mean. Presence/absence analyses rested on an assumption that sequencing depth was roughly uniform across donors. Because they were indistinguishable, some V segments, including TRBV6-2 and TRBV6-3, were excluded. The authors confirmed in vitro that three CMV-associated chains were specific for CMV antigens.

It was with 60 Vbeta and 13 Jbeta primers that the PCR ran. Produced via immunoSEQ multiplex PCR; TCRdb's table is partial and in-frame only. The sample has around 130,000 clones; 75% are singletons. Regarding this clone: The antigen remains undetermined.

The CDR3 runs 14 residues. V was cut by 2 bases and J by 8 bases, with 16 bases left in between. CDR1 and CDR2 (germline): SGHKS, YYEKEE (reference sequence). The TCR was taken from a woman between 35 and 50 years old in good health and CMV-seropositive. The V and J genes are TRBV5-5 and TRBJ1-2; no clear D. Sequencing used PBMCs. CDR3 protein: CASSLWPGDKGYTF. For the CDR3, the DNA is TGTGCCAGCAGCTTATGGCCAGGTGATAAAGGCTACACCTTC.